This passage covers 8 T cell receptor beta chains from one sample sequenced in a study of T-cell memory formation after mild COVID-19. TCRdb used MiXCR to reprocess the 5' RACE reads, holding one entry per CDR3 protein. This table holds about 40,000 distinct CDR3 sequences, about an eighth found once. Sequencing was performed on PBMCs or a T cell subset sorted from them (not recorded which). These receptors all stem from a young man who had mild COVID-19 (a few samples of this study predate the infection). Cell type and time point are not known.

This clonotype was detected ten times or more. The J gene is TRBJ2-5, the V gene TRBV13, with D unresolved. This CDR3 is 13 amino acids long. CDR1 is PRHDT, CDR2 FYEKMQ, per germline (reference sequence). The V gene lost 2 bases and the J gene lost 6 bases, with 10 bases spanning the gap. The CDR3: CASSLPGPKTQYF. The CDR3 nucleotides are TGTGCCAGCAGCTTACCTGGGCCGAAGACCCAGTACTTC.

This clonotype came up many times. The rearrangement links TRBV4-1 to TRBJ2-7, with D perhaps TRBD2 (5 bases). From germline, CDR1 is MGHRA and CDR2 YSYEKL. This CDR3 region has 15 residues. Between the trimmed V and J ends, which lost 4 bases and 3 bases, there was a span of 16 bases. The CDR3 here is CASSLSEGWGYEQYV. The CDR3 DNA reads TGCGCCAGCAGCCTATCAGAGGGCTGGGGCTACGAGCAGTACGTC.

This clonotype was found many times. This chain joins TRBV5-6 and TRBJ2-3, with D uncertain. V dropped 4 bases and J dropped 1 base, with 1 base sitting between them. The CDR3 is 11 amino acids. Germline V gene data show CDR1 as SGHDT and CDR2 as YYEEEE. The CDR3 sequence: CASSRTDTQYF. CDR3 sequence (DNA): TGTGCCAGCAGCCGCACAGATACGCAGTATTTT.

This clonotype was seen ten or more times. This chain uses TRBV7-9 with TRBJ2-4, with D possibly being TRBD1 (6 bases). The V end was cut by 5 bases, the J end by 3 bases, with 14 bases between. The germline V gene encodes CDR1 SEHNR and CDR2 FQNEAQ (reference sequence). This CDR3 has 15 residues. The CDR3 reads CASSAKGVGKNIQYF. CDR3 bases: TGTGCCAGCAGCGCCAAGGGGGTAGGCAAAAACATTCAGTACTTC.

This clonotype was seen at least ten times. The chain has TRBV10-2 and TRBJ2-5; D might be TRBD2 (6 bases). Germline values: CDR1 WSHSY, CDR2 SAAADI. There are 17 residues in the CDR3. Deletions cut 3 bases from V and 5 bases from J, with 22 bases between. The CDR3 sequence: CASSELAGPARRETQYF. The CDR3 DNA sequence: TGCGCCAGCAGTGAACTAGCCGGACCCGCGCGAAGGGAGACCCAGTACTTC.

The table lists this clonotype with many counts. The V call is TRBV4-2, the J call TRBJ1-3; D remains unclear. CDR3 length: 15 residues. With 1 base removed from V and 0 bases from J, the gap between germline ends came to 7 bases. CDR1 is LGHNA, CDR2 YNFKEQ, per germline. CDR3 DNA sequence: TGTGCCAGCAGCCAAGGTCGTAACTCTGGAAACACCATATATTTT. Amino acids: CASSQGRNSGNTIYF.

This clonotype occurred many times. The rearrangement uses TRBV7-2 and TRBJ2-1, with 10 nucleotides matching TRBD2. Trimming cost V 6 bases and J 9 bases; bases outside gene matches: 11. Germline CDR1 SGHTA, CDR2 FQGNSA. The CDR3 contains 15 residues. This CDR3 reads CASRIGLAGVFEQFF. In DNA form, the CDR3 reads TGTGCCAGCAGAATTGGGCTAGCGGGGGTCTTTGAGCAGTTCTTC.

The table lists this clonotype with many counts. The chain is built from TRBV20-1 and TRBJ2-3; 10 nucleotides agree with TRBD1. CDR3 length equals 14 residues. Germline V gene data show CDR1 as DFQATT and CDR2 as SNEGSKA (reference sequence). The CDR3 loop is CTWDRGLDTDTQYF. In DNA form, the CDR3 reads TGCACCTGGGACAGGGGCCTCGACACAGATACGCAGTATTTT.